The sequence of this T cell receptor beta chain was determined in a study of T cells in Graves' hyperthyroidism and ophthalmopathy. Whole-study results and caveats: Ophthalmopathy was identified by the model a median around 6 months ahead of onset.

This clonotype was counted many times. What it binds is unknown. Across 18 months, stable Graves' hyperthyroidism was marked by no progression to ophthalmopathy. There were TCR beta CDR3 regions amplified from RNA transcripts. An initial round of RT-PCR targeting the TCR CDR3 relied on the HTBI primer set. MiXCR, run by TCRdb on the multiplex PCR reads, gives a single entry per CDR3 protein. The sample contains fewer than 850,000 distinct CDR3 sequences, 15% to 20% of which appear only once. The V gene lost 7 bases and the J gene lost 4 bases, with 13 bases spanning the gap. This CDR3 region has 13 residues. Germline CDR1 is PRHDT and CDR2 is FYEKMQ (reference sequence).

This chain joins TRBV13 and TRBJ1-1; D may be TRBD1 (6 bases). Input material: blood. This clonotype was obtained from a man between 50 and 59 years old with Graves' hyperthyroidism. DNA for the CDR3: TGTGCCAGCACCCTCAAAGGGGGCACTGAAGCTTTCTTT. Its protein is CASTLKGGTEAFF.